Listed below are T cell receptor beta chains from one sample, sequenced in a study of blood T cell repertoires in COVID-19. Assay used: immunoSEQ multiplex PCR; TCRdb lists only in-frame clones, some missing. This table holds 200,000 to 250,000 clones, over 70% found once. The sample comprised peripheral blood. The source of these receptors is a man between 50 and 59 years old with active or convalescent COVID-19. CDR3s include the opening cysteine and the closing phenylalanine or tryptophan. The D gene is left open where the match is weak. Clone size is given for some rows only: seen once, a few or many times, or a class if the clone is expanded.

TRBJ1-2	-	TRBV7-9	TRBD1	19	CASSFRRGQELPLVYGYTF	TGTGCCAGCAGCTTTAGACGGGGACAGGAGTTACCCCTTGTCTATGGCTACACCTTC
TRBJ2-2	-	TRBV6-2/TRBV6-3	TRBD1	18	CASSFRQGAMSNTGELFF	TGTGCCAGCAGTTTCCGACAGGGGGCGATGAGTAACACCGGGGAGCTGTTTTTT
TRBJ2-7	few	TRBV30	TRBD2	15	CAWSVGRGGPYEQYF	TGTGCCTGGAGTGTAGGTCGGGGGGGACCCTACGAGCAGTACTTC
TRBJ1-2	-	TRBV6-6	-	14	CASSSPRPGIGYTF	TGTGCCAGCAGTTCCCCTAGGCCAGGGATTGGCTACACCTTC
TRBJ2-4	-	TRBV4-1	-	16	CASSQDSGIAKNIQYF	TGCGCCAGCAGCCAAGATTCCGGTATAGCCAAAAACATTCAGTACTTC
TRBJ2-1	-	TRBV12-3/TRBV12-4	-	13	CALGLSSYNEQFF	TGTGCCCTCGGACTGAGCTCCTACAATGAGCAGTTCTTC
TRBJ2-7	-	TRBV5-4	TRBD1	13	CASSWDREGEQYF	TGTGCCAGCAGCTGGGACAGGGAGGGCGAGCAGTACTTC
TRBJ2-5	-	TRBV7-9	TRBD2	15	CASSIAGGLGETQYF	TGTGCCAGCAGCATAGCGGGAGGGCTTGGGGAGACCCAGTACTTC
TRBJ2-3	-	TRBV6-6	-	14	CASSYSGRTDTQYF	TGTGCCAGCAGTTACAGCGGGCGCACAGATACGCAGTATTTT
TRBJ1-5	-	TRBV6-1	-	14	CASGEGASNQPQHF	TGTGCCAGCGGTGAGGGAGCTAGCAATCAGCCCCAGCATTTT
TRBJ1-5	-	TRBV28	-	14	CASSLTGLNQPQHF	TGTGCCAGCAGCCTTACAGGGCTCAATCAGCCCCAGCATTTT
TRBJ2-1	-	TRBV10-2	TRBD2	16	CASSDVGEGSYNEQFF	TGCGCCAGCAGTGATGTGGGGGAGGGGTCCTACAATGAGCAGTTCTTC
TRBJ1-4	once	TRBV30	-	14	CAWSGAATNEKLFF	TGTGCCTGGAGTGGGGCAGCTACTAATGAAAAACTGTTTTTT
TRBJ1-2	few	TRBV4-3	-	15	CASSQSTGGSVGYTF	TGCGCCAGCAGCCAATCAACGGGGGGCTCGGTTGGCTACACCTTC
TRBJ1-2	few	TRBV27	-	13	CASSLVQNYGYTF	TGTGCCAGCAGTTTAGTACAGAACTATGGCTACACCTTC
TRBJ2-5	-	TRBV2	-	15	CASSEMAGVVETQYF	TGTGCCAGCAGTGAAATGGCAGGGGTTGTGGAGACCCAGTACTTC
TRBJ2-5	-	TRBV3-1/TRBV3-2	-	15	CASSQVRRNQETQYF	TGTGCCAGCAGCCAAGTGAGGCGGAACCAAGAGACCCAGTACTTC
TRBJ2-7	-	TRBV4-2	-	16	CASSQEYPGGFYEQYF	TGTGCCAGCAGCCAAGAATACCCAGGGGGGTTCTACGAGCAGTACTTC
TRBJ2-2	-	TRBV5-1	TRBD1	15	CASSLFTGANGELFF	TGCGCCAGCAGCTTGTTCACAGGGGCGAACGGGGAGCTGTTTTTT
TRBJ2-7	few	TRBV15	-	14	CATSRDSTGREQYF	TGTGCCACCAGCAGAGATTCGACAGGAAGGGAGCAGTACTTC
TRBJ1-3	-	TRBV5-1	TRBD1	15	CASSGGTGAGNTIYF	TGCGCCAGCAGCGGGGGGACAGGGGCTGGAAACACCATATATTTT
TRBJ2-7	-	TRBV27	-	16	CASSLSTPGQVYEQYF	TGTGCCAGCAGTTTATCTACCCCGGGACAAGTCTACGAGCAGTACTTC
TRBJ2-2	-	TRBV7-3	TRBD2	17	CASSYNSGGANTGELFF	TGTGCCAGCAGCTACAACAGTGGGGGGGCGAACACCGGGGAGCTGTTTTTT
TRBJ2-2	-	TRBV19	-	15	CASSRTRGGTGELFF	TGTGCCAGTAGTAGAACACGGGGTGGCACCGGGGAGCTGTTTTTT
TRBJ2-1	once	TRBV20-1	TRBD2	11	CSGGRIYEQFF	TGCAGCGGCGGGAGGATCTATGAGCAGTTCTTC
TRBJ1-2	-	TRBV4-1	-	14	CASSQDTGIFGYTF	TGCGCCAGCAGCCAAGATACAGGGATTTTTGGCTACACCTTC
TRBJ1-2	-	TRBV30	-	15	CVLSRGPFTNYGYTF	TGTGTCCTGTCCAGGGGACCCTTCACAAACTATGGCTACACCTTC
TRBJ1-1	once	TRBV18	-	12	CASSRRETEAFF	TGTGCCAGCTCACGGAGGGAAACTGAAGCTTTCTTT
TRBJ2-1	-	TRBV5-4	-	17	CASSRPRVPGRDNEQFF	TGTGCCAGCAGCCGCCCCCGGGTTCCTGGCCGGGACAATGAGCAGTTCTTC
TRBJ1-1	-	TRBV5-6	-	12	CASSLGATEAFF	TGTGCCAGCAGCTTAGGGGCGACTGAAGCTTTCTTT
TRBJ2-1	-	TRBV21-1	-	17	CASSSPHGGGAGGEQFF	TGTGCCAGCAGCTCCCCCCACGGCGGGGGGGCCGGGGGCGAGCAGTTCTTC
TRBJ1-2	-	TRBV7-6	TRBD1	15	CASSLVPGGIYGYTF	TGTGCCAGCAGCTTAGTCCCAGGGGGCATCTATGGCTACACCTTC